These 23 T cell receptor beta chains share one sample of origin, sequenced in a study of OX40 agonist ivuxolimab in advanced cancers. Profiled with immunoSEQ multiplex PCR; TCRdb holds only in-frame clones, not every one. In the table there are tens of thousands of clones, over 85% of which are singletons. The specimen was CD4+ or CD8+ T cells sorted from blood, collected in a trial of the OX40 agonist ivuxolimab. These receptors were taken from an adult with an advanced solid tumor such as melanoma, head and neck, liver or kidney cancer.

Here the CDR3 reads CASSEAHNGEQFF. In nucleotides, the CDR3 is TGTGCCAGCAGTGAGGCGCACAATGGTGAGCAGTTCTTC. This chain connects TRBV6-4 to TRBJ2-1; no firm D call. The V end was cut by 3 bases, the J end by 9 bases, with 12 bases between. Germline V lookup: CDR1 MRHNA, CDR2 SNTAGT. This CDR3 is 13 amino acids long.

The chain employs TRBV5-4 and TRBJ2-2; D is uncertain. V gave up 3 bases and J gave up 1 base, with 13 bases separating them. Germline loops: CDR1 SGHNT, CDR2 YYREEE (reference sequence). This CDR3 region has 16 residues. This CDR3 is CASSSSRDWNTGELFF. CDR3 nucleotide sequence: TGTGCCAGCAGCTCGAGTAGGGATTGGAACACCGGGGAGCTGTTTTTT.

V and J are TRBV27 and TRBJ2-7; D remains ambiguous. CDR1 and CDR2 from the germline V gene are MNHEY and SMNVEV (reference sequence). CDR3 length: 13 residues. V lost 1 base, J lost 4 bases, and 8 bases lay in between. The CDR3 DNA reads TGTGCCAGCAGTTTATATGCCGGGTACGAGCAGTACGTC. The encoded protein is CASSLYAGYEQYV.

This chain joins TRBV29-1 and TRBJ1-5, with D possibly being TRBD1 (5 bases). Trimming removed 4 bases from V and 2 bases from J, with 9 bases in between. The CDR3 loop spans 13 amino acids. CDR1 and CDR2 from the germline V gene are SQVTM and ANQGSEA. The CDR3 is CSVGGMGNQPQHF. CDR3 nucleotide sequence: TGCAGCGTTGGGGGCATGGGCAATCAGCCCCAGCATTTT.

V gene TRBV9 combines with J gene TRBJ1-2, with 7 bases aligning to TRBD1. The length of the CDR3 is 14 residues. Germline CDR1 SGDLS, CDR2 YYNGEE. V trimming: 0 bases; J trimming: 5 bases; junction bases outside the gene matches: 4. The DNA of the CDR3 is TGTGCCAGCAGCGTAGAGGGGACAGATTATGGCTACACCTTC. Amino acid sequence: CASSVEGTDYGYTF.

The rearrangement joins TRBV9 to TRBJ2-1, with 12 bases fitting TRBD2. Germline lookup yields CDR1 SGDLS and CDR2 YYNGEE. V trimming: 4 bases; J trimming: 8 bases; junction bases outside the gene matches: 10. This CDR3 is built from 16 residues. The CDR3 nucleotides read TGTGCCAGCAGCCCCCCCCTAGCGGGGGGGCCGCATGAGCAGTTCTTC. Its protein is CASSPPLAGGPHEQFF.

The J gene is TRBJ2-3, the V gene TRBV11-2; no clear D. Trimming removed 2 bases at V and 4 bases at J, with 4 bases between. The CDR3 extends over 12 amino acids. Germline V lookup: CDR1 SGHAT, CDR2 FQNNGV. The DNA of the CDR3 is TGTGCCAGCAGCTTAACGCCAGATACGCAGTATTTT. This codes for CASSLTPDTQYF.

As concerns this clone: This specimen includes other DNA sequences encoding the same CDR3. For the CDR3, the DNA is TGTGCCAGCAGTTATTCTGAGACCCAGTACTTC. The encoded protein is CASSYSETQYF. This sequence joins TRBV6-5 and TRBJ2-5; no firm D call. Between the trimmed V and J ends, which lost 3 bases and 5 bases, there was a span of 4 bases. The CDR3 loop spans 11 amino acids. Germline CDR1 MNHEY, CDR2 SVGAGI.

CDR3 protein: CSVSVGNEQYF. The CDR3, as DNA: TGCAGCGTTTCTGTAGGGAACGAGCAGTACTTC. This chain joins TRBV29-1 and TRBJ2-7; D gene unclear. Germline values: CDR1 SQVTM, CDR2 ANQGSEA. This CDR3 comprises 11 residues. The germline V and J ends were trimmed by 5 bases and 5 bases, with 10 bases remaining between them.

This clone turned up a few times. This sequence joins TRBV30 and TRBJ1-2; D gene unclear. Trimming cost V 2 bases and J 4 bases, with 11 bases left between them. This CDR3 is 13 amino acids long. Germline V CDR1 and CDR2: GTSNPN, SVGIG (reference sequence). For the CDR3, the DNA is TGTGCCTGGAGTCGAAGCCTCCTCTATGGCTACACCTTC. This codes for CAWSRSLLYGYTF.

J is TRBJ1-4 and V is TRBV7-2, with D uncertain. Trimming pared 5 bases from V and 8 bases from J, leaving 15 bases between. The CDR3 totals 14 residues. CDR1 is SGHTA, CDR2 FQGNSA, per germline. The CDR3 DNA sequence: TGTGCCAGCAGCCCTGGTTACAGCTCCGAAAAACTGTTTTTT. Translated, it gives CASSPGYSSEKLFF.

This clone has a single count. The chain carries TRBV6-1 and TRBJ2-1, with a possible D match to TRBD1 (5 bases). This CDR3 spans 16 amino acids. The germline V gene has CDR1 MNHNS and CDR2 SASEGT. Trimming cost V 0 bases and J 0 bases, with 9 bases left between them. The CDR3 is CASSEARQSSYNEQFF. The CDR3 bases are TGTGCCAGCAGTGAAGCGCGACAGAGCTCCTACAATGAGCAGTTCTTC.

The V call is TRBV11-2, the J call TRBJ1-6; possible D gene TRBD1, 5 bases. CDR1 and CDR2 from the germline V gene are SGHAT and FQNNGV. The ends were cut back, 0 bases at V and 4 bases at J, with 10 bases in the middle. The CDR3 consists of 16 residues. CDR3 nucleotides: TGTGCCAGCAGCTTAGAGGGGACGGATTATAATTCACCCCTCCACTTT. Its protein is CASSLEGTDYNSPLHF.

The CDR3 region is CASSFPAGEDEQFF. The CDR3 DNA follows: TGTGCCAGCAGCTTCCCAGCGGGAGAGGATGAGCAGTTCTTC. V usage is TRBV5-6 and J usage is TRBJ2-1, with 8 bases identical to TRBD2. Germline CDR1 SGHDT, CDR2 YYEEEE. With V trimmed by 2 bases and J by 8 bases, 6 bases remained unmatched. The CDR3 has 14 residues.

The CDR3 loop reads CASSQDRVAGGETQYF. The CDR3 DNA follows: TGCGCCAGCAGCCAAGATCGCGTGGCGGGAGGAGAGACCCAGTACTTC. The J gene is TRBJ2-5, the V gene TRBV4-3; 8 bases map to TRBD2. Unmatched junction bases numbered 7, after V lost 0 bases and J lost 4 bases. Per germline, CDR1 LGHNA and CDR2 YSLEER. The CDR3 is 16 residues long.

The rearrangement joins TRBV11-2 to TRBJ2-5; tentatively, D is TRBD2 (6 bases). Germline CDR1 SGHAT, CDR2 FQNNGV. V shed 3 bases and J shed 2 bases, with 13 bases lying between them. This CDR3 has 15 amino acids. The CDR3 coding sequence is TGTGCCAGCAGCTTCAGTAGCGGTGCACAAGAGACCCAGTACTTC. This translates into CASSFSSGAQETQYF.

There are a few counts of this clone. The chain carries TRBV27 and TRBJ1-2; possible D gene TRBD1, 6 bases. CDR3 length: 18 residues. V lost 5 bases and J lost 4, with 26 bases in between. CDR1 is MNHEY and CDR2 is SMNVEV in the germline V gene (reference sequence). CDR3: CASSTTGGSLILSYGYTF. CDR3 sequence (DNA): TGTGCCAGCAGTACCACTGGGGGCAGCCTCATTTTATCCTATGGCTACACCTTC.

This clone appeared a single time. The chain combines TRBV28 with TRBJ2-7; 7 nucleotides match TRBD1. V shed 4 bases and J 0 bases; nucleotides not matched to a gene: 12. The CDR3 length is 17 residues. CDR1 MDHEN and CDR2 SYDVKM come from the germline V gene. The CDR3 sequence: CASSYFPGTDRSYEQYF. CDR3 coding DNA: TGTGCCAGCAGTTACTTCCCAGGGACAGACCGCTCCTACGAGCAGTACTTC. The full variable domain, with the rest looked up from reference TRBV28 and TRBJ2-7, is DVKVTQSSRYLVKRTGEKVFLECVQDMDHENMFWYRQDPGLGLRLIYFSYDVKMKEKGDIPEGYSVSREKKERFSLILESASTNQTSMYLCASSYFPGTDRSYEQYFGPGTRLTVT.

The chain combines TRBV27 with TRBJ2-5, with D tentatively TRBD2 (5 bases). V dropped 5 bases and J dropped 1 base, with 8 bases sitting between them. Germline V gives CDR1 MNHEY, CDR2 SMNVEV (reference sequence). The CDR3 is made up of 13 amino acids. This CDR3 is CASSPGVQETQYF. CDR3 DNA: TGTGCCAGCAGTCCCGGGGTCCAAGAGACCCAGTACTTC.

CDR3 sequence (DNA): TGTGCCAGCAGCTTAGCGAGCAGGGGGGACGAGCAGTACTTC. It specifies CASSLASRGDEQYF. The chain has TRBV7-6 and TRBJ2-7, with a weak D call TRBD1 (7 bases). V lost 0 bases to trimming and J lost 5 bases, with 11 bases between them. This CDR3 comprises 14 residues. Germline V gene lookup returns CDR1 SGHVS and CDR2 FNYEAQ.

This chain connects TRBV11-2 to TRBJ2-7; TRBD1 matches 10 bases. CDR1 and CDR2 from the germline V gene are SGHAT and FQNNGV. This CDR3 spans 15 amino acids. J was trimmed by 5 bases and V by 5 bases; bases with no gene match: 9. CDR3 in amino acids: CASSTRDRGVHEQYF. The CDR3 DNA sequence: TGTGCCAGCAGCACTAGGGACAGGGGAGTACACGAGCAGTACTTC.

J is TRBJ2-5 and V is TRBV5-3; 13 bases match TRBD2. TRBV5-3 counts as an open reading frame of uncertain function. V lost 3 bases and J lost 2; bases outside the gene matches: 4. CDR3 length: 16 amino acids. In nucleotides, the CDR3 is TGTGCCAGAAGCTCCCGACTAGCGGGGGGACAAGAGACCCAGTACTTC. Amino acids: CARSSRLAGGQETQYF.

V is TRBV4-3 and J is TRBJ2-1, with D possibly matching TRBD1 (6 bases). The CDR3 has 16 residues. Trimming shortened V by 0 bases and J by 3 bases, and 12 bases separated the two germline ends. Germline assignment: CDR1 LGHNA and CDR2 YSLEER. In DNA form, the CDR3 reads TGCGCCAGCAGCCAAGATTCAGGGACACTCTACAATGAGCAGTTCTTC. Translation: CASSQDSGTLYNEQFF.